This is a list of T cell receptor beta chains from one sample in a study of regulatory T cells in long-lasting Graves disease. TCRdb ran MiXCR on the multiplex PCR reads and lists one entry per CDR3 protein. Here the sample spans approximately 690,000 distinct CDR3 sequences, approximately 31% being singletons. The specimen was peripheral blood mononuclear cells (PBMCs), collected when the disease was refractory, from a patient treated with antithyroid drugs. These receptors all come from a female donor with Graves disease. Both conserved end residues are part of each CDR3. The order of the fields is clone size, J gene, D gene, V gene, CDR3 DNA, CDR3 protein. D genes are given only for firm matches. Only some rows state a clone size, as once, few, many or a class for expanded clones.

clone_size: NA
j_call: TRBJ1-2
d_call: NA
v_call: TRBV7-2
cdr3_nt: TGTGCCAGCAGGGGAAACAGGGCGAGCTACACCTTC
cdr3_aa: CASRGNRASYTF

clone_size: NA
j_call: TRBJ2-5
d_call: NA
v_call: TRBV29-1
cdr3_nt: TGCAGCGTTGTCCCACAAGAGACCCAGTACTTC
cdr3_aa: CSVVPQETQYF

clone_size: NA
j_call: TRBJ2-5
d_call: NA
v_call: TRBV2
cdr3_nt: TGTGCCAGCAGTGAAAACTCCATGACAGAGACCCAGTACTTC
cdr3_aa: CASSENSMTETQYF

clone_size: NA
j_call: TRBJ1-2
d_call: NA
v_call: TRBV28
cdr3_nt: TGTGCCAGCAGTACCCAGAGGGGCGGCTACACCTTC
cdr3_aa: CASSTQRGGYTF

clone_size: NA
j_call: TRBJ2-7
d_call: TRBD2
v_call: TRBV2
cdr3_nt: TGTGCCAGCAAGTTTGGGACTAGCGAGACCTACGAGCAGTACTTC
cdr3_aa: CASKFGTSETYEQYF

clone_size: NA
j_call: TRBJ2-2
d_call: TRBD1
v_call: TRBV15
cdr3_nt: TGTGCCACCAGCAGAACGAAGACAGGGCGGGCCGGGGAGCTGTTTTTT
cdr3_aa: CATSRTKTGRAGELFF

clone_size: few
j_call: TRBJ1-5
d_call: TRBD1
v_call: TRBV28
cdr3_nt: TGTGCCAGCAGACCAGGGGGCGAGAGCAATCAGCCCCAGCATTTT
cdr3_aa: CASRPGGESNQPQHF

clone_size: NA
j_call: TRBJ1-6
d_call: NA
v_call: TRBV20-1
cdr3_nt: TGCAGTGCTAGAAGGAGCGAGGCCAGCTCCTATAATTCACCCCTCCACTTT
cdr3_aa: CSARRSEASSYNSPLHF

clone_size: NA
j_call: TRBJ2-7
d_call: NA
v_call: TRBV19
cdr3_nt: TGTGCCAGTAGCGAGACCCGAGACGAGCAGTACTTC
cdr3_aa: CASSETRDEQYF

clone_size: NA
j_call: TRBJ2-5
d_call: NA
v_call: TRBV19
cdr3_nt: TGTGCCAGTAGTATGCAGGGCTGGGAGACCCAGTACTTC
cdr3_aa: CASSMQGWETQYF

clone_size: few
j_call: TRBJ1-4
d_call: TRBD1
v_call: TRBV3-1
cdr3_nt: TGTGCCAGCAGCCAAGGTTCAGGGGGGGCAACTAATGAAAAACTGTTTTTT
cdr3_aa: CASSQGSGGATNEKLFF

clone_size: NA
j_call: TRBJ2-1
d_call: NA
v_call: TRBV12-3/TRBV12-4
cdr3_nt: TGTGCCAGCAGTTTAGACGGCGGGTCCACCTACAATGAGCAGTTCTTC
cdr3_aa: CASSLDGGSTYNEQFF

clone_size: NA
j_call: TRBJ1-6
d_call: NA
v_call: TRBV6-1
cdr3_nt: TGTGCCAGCAGCCGGACACAAAGGGATTCACCCCTCCACTTT
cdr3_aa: CASSRTQRDSPLHF

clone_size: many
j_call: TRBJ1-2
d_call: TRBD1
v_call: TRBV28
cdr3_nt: TGTGCCAGCAGCGATGCTGGGGGCAGGGGGAGATATGGCTACACCTTC
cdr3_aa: CASSDAGGRGRYGYTF

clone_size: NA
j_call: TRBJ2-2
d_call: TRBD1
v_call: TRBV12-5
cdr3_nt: TGTGCTAGTGGTAAACGACAGGGCATCAACACCGGGGAGCTGTTTTTT
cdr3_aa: CASGKRQGINTGELFF

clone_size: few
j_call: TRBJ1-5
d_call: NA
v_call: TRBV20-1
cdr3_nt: TGCAGTGCTAGATCTCAGGGAAACAATCAGCCCCAGCATTTT
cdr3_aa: CSARSQGNNQPQHF

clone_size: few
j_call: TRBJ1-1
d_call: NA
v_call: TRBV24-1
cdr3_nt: TGTGCCACCAGTGACAGACGGACGAGAGGAAACACTGAAGCTTTCTTT
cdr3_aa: CATSDRRTRGNTEAFF

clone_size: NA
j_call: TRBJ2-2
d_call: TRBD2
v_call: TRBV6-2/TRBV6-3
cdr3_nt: TGTGCCAGCACCCAAGCGGGAACGAACACCGGGGAGCTGTTTTTT
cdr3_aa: CASTQAGTNTGELFF

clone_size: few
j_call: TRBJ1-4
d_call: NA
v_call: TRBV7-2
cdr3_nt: TGTGCCAGCAGCCCACGTCCGGGCCGGGAGACTAATGAAAAACTGTTTTTT
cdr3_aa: CASSPRPGRETNEKLFF